This TCR beta chain was sequenced for a study of T cell changes during pregnancy in multiple sclerosis. The sample holds a few counts of this clone. This CDR3 comprises 13 residues. Trimming removed 2 bases at V and 4 bases at J, with 8 bases between. Germline CDR1 and CDR2: MNHNS and SASEGT. Assay used: immunoSEQ multiplex PCR; TCRdb lists only in-frame clones, some missing. The repertoire includes 70,000 to 95,000 clones, approximately 94% of them detected once, and about 2% sits in the top ten. This chain links TRBV6-1 with TRBJ1-1, with D maybe TRBD1 (5 bases). The sequence was obtained from a female donor with multiple sclerosis, enrolled in a pregnancy study. This sample comprised peripheral blood, obtained in the third trimester of pregnancy. The CDR3: CASSERGGTEAFF. The CDR3 DNA reads TGTGCCAGCAGTGAAAGGGGAGGCACTGAAGCTTTCTTT.